Listed below are T cell receptor beta chains from one sample, sequenced in a study of stem cell transplantation in POMP-related autoinflammatory disease. The method was immunoSEQ multiplex PCR; TCRdb's version includes in-frame clones alone and lacks a portion of them. Of more than 25,000 clones listed, 88% are singletons. This sample comprised CD4+ T cells from PBMCs, obtained before stem cell transplantation. These receptors were obtained from a human donor with POMP-related autoinflammation and immune dysregulation (PRAID). CDR3s include the opening cysteine and the closing phenylalanine or tryptophan. The order of the fields is clone size, D gene, J gene, V gene, CDR3 protein, CDR3 DNA. D genes are given only for firm matches. Clone size, where shown, is once, few, many, or a class for clones that have expanded.

NA | TRBD1 | TRBJ2-1 | TRBV11-2 | CASSSIQGAGSAEQFF | TGTGCCAGCAGCTCCATACAGGGGGCTGGGTCCGCTGAGCAGTTCTTC
NA | NA | TRBJ1-1 | TRBV5-1 | CASSYQVNTEAFF | TGCGCCAGCAGTTATCAGGTTAACACTGAAGCTTTCTTT
NA | NA | TRBJ1-4 | TRBV28 | CASSPRNGNEKLFF | TGTGCCAGCAGCCCAAGGAACGGGAATGAAAAACTGTTTTTT
NA | TRBD1 | TRBJ1-4 | TRBV28 | CASSLGQAYHEKLFF | TGTGCCAGCAGTTTGGGACAGGCATATCATGAAAAACTGTTTTTT
NA | TRBD1 | TRBJ2-3 | TRBV12-5 | CASGLGQGGTDTQYF | TGTGCTAGTGGCCTCGGACAGGGAGGCACAGATACGCAGTATTTT
NA | TRBD2 | TRBJ2-7 | TRBV28 | CASSAGTSGSGEQYF | TGTGCCAGCAGTGCCGGGACTAGCGGGAGCGGCGAGCAGTACTTC
NA | NA | TRBJ1-6 | TRBV6-5 | CASSYLRGPLHF | TGTGCCAGCAGTTACTTGCGGGGACCCCTCCACTTT
NA | TRBD2 | TRBJ2-3 | TRBV28 | CASRVGGSTDTQYF | TGTGCCAGCAGGGTCGGGGGGAGCACAGATACGCAGTATTTT
NA | NA | TRBJ2-7 | TRBV5-1 | CASSLVLGLEVYEQYF | TGCGCCAGCAGCTTGGTCCTAGGTCTTGAAGTCTACGAGCAGTACTTC
once | NA | TRBJ1-2 | TRBV9 | CASSTLGGASYGYTF | TGTGCCAGCAGCACCCTAGGGGGGGCGAGCTATGGCTACACCTTC
NA | TRBD1 | TRBJ2-5 | TRBV6-1 | CASSGFNRGEETQYF | TGTGCCAGCAGTGGTTTTAACAGGGGGGAGGAGACCCAGTACTTC
NA | NA | TRBJ1-5 | TRBV6-1 | CASSGSPVQPQHF | TGTGCCAGCAGCGGGTCCCCAGTTCAGCCCCAGCATTTT
NA | NA | TRBJ2-2 | TRBV7-3 | CASSLAGTGELFF | TGTGCCAGCAGCTTAGCGGGGACCGGGGAGCTGTTTTTT
NA | TRBD1 | TRBJ2-1 | TRBV5-1 | CASSLQGVYNEQFF | TGCGCCAGCAGCTTGCAGGGGGTATACAATGAGCAGTTCTTC
NA | TRBD1 | TRBJ2-7 | TRBV2 | CASSGQGPLSRQYF | TGTGCCAGCAGTGGACAGGGCCCCCTATCTCGGCAGTACTTC
NA | NA | TRBJ1-1 | TRBV7-2 | CANSPQGGYEAFF | TGTGCCAACAGCCCCCAGGGTGGATATGAAGCTTTCTTT
NA | NA | TRBJ2-1 | TRBV29-1 | CSGRYYNEQFF | TGCAGCGGCCGCTACTACAATGAGCAGTTCTTC
NA | NA | TRBJ1-1 | TRBV28 | CASSSALNTEAFF | TGTGCCAGCAGTTCGGCGTTGAACACTGAAGCTTTCTTT
NA | NA | TRBJ1-2 | TRBV5-4 | CASTLQPGHNYGYTF | TGTGCCAGCACGCTACAGCCGGGACACAACTATGGCTACACCTTC
NA | TRBD1 | TRBJ1-4 | TRBV5-5 | CASSSKQGRGKLFF | TGTGCCAGCAGCTCAAAACAGGGGCGTGGAAAACTGTTTTTT
few | NA | TRBJ1-2 | TRBV12-1 | CASSFVSTGREYYGYTF | TGTGCCAGCAGCTTTGTTTCGACGGGAAGGGAGTACTATGGCTACACCTTC
NA | NA | TRBJ1-3 | TRBV15 | CATSRGDRLVNF | TGTGCCACCAGCAGAGGCGACCGTCTTGTAAATTTT
NA | NA | TRBJ1-2 | TRBV28 | CASSSAYYGYTF | TGTGCCAGCAGTTCGGCCTATTATGGCTACACCTTC
NA | NA | TRBJ2-1 | TRBV7-9 | CASRPGWASYNEQFF | TGTGCCAGCAGACCCGGCTGGGCCTCCTACAATGAGCAGTTCTTC
NA | NA | TRBJ2-2 | TRBV7-7 | CASSPDSNTGELFF | TGTGCTAGCAGCCCCGACAGCAACACCGGGGAGCTGTTTTTT
once | NA | TRBJ1-4 | TRBV2 | CASDGTVNEKLFF | TGTGCCAGCGACGGGACGGTTAATGAAAAACTGTTTTTT
NA | NA | TRBJ2-7 | TRBV29-1 | CSATTSGDYEQYF | TGCAGCGCAACAACCTCCGGGGACTACGAGCAGTACTTC
once | NA | TRBJ1-2 | TRBV6-1 | CASSAHRDGIYGYTF | TGTGCCAGCAGTGCACACCGGGACGGGATTTATGGCTACACCTTC
NA | NA | TRBJ2-5 | TRBV9 | CASSVDADSRETQYF | TGTGCCAGCAGCGTAGACGCGGACAGTCGAGAGACCCAGTACTTC
NA | NA | TRBJ1-4 | TRBV4-1 | CASSLDNEKLFF | TGCGCCAGCAGCCTCGATAATGAAAAACTGTTTTTT
NA | TRBD1 | TRBJ2-7 | TRBV14 | CASSQAGTGVSYEQYF | TGTGCCAGCAGCCAAGCCGGGACAGGGGTCTCCTACGAGCAGTACTTC
NA | NA | TRBJ1-3 | TRBV27 | CASSLFFGGNTIYF | TGTGCCAGCAGTTTGTTTTTTGGGGGAAACACCATATATTTT
NA | NA | TRBJ2-3 | TRBV25-1 | CASGSWAPTDTQYF | TGTGCCAGCGGCTCCTGGGCTCCCACAGATACGCAGTATTTT
NA | NA | TRBJ1-4 | TRBV5-1 | CASSHGNNEKLFF | TGCGCCAGCAGCCATGGGAATAATGAAAAACTGTTTTTT
NA | NA | TRBJ2-7 | TRBV11-2 | CASSFGSAGEQYF | TGTGCCAGCAGCTTTGGGTCTGCGGGCGAGCAGTACTTC
NA | NA | TRBJ2-7 | TRBV19 | CASTWAADSYEQYF | TGTGCCAGCACGTGGGCGGCGGATTCCTACGAGCAGTACTTC
NA | NA | TRBJ1-3 | TRBV7-9 | CASPSGSSGNTIYF | TGTGCCAGCCCCTCCGGGAGCTCTGGAAACACCATATATTTT
NA | NA | TRBJ1-1 | TRBV29-1 | CSVLRPLNTEAFF | TGCAGCGTTTTAAGACCTTTGAACACTGAAGCTTTCTTT
NA | NA | TRBJ1-2 | TRBV6-1 | CASSDRYYGYTF | TGTGCCAGCAGTGACAGATACTATGGCTACACCTTC
NA | NA | TRBJ2-7 | TRBV7-8 | CASSPRYGDWKSYEQYF | TGTGCCAGCAGCCCCCGATACGGGGACTGGAAGTCCTACGAGCAGTACTTC
NA | TRBD2 | TRBJ2-3 | TRBV5-6 | CASSALPGGASTDTQYF | TGTGCCAGCAGCGCCCTACCGGGGGGGGCGAGCACAGATACGCAGTATTTT
NA | NA | TRBJ1-1 | TRBV5-1 | CASTPSNGNTEAFF | TGCGCCAGCACGCCAAGTAACGGGAACACTGAAGCTTTCTTT
NA | TRBD1 | TRBJ1-1 | TRBV10-3 | CAISGTGGNTEAFF | TGTGCCATCAGTGGAACAGGGGGGAACACTGAAGCTTTCTTT
NA | NA | TRBJ1-3 | TRBV11-2 | CASSLQGLSGNTIYF | TGTGCCAGCAGCTTACAGGGGCTCTCTGGAAACACCATATATTTT
NA | TRBD1 | TRBJ1-2 | TRBV13 | CASSPRQGANYGYTF | TGTGCCAGCAGCCCCCGACAGGGGGCCAACTATGGCTACACCTTC